This passage covers 5 T cell receptor beta chains from one sample sequenced in a study of vaccination effects on CD4 cells after COVID-19. Subsequent to 10 days of culture, CD4+ T cells were isolated. These receptors' antigens are unknown. Profiling relied on immunoSEQ multiplex PCR, and the TCRdb table lists in-frame clones only, not all of them. The data show around 60,000 clones, about 80% seen once. The sequencing used CD4+ T cells from PBMCs cultured without peptide, collected before COVID-19 vaccination. These receptors were obtained from a human donor who received a COVID-19 vaccine.

This clone is a singleton in its sample. The chain carries TRBV29-1 and TRBJ2-5, with D unresolved. The CDR3 covers 14 residues. From germline, CDR1 is SQVTM and CDR2 ANQGSEA. Trimming removed 0 bases from V and 5 bases from J, with 13 bases in between. CDR3 DNA: TGCAGCGTTGAAGATCCGGCCCTCGTGGAGACCCAGTACTTC. Its protein is CSVEDPALVETQYF.

The chain combines TRBV30 with TRBJ2-2; D may be TRBD1 (6 bases). The germline V gene has CDR1 GTSNPN and CDR2 SVGIG (reference sequence). V lost 2 bases, J lost 1 base, and 11 bases lay in between. The CDR3 runs to 15 residues. Here the CDR3 reads CAWSFGRGNTGELFF. The CDR3 DNA sequence: TGTGCCTGGAGTTTTGGCAGGGGGAACACCGGGGAGCTGTTTTTT. Supplemented by reference TRBV30 and TRBJ2-2, the full variable domain reads SQTIHQWPATLVQPVGSPLSLECTVEGTSNPNLYWYRQAAGRGLQLLFYSVGIGQISSEVPQNLSASRPQDRQFILSSKKLLLSDSGFYLCAWSFGRGNTGELFFGEGSRLTVL.

The chain combines TRBV5-1 with TRBJ1-4; D gene ambiguous. Germline CDR1 reads SGHRS; CDR2 reads YFSETQ. Trimming stripped 2 bases from V and 3 bases from J, with 11 bases between. The CDR3 is 15 residues long. The CDR3 loop reads CASSFSPDANEKLFF. The DNA of the CDR3 is TGCGCCAGCAGCTTCAGTCCGGATGCTAATGAAAAACTGTTTTTT.

The genes are TRBV7-2 and TRBJ2-5; 7 positions agree with TRBD1. Trimming cost V 1 base and J 4 bases; bases outside gene matches: 9. Germline CDR1 is SGHTA and CDR2 is FQGNSA. CDR3 length: 16 residues. In DNA form, the CDR3 reads TGTGCCAGCAGCTTAGGTCTTAGGGGGCGAGGAGAGACCCAGTACTTC. Protein product: CASSLGLRGRGETQYF.

The count of this clone is one. The genes are TRBV6-2 or TRBV6-3 and TRBJ2-7, with 8 nucleotides matching TRBD1. CDR3 length: 13 amino acids. The germline gives CDR1 MNHEY, CDR2 SVGEGT. V gave up 5 bases and J gave up 9 bases; unmatched junction bases: 9. CDR3 DNA: TGTGCCAGCAGTACCGGGACAGGCGGTGCGCAGTACGTC. Translation gives CASSTGTGGAQYV.